This TCR beta chain was found in a study of control samples from healthy donors and cancer patients. Profiling relied on immunoSEQ multiplex PCR, and the TCRdb table lists in-frame clones only, not all of them. The sample includes 400,000 to 500,000 clones, more than 80% of them seen just once. The CDR3 runs to 13 residues. The germline CDR1 and CDR2 sequences are SGHVS and FQNEAQ. V was trimmed by 7 bases and J by 1 base, leaving 11 bases between them. The chain links TRBV7-8 to TRBJ2-7; weak D call: TRBD1 (5 bases). Sequences were obtained from PBMCs. This TCR derives from a man in his forties with head and neck cancer. The CDR3 DNA sequence: TGTGCCAGCACCCCGACAGTTTCCTACGAGCAGTACTTC. This translates into CASTPTVSYEQYF.